The 7 T cell receptor beta chains below all came from one sample that was sequenced in a study of shared clonotypes between healthy human individuals. Measured with immunoSEQ multiplex PCR; TCRdb has only the in-frame clones, and not every one. The sample lists approximately 320,000 clones; around 86% were seen once. Input material: memory CD8+ T cells sorted from blood. Subset given: CD45RO+ cells pooled with CCR7-negative TemRA cells. All receptors come from a man between 18 and 35 years old in good health.

This clone is a singleton in its sample. The V call is TRBV2, the J call TRBJ2-7; TRBD2 agrees at 8 bases. Germline CDR1 is SNHLY and CDR2 is FYNNEI. The ends lost 1 base at V and 2 bases at J; junction bases unmatched: 7. CDR3 length equals 16 residues. The CDR3 nucleotides read TGTGCCAGCAGTGAAGGTTTGACTAGCGAAACCTACGAGCAGTACTTC. This translates into CASSEGLTSETYEQYF.

This clone was observed once. The genes are TRBV30 and TRBJ2-2; no clear D gene. Germline values: CDR1 GTSNPN, CDR2 SVGIG (reference sequence). The CDR3 runs 13 residues. Trimming removed 4 bases at V and 1 base at J, with 7 bases between. The CDR3 region is CAWIDKNTGELFF. In DNA form, the CDR3 reads TGTGCCTGGATAGACAAGAACACCGGGGAGCTGTTTTTT.

The chain employs TRBV6-1 and TRBJ1-1; D uncertain. This CDR3 comprises 15 residues. With 7 bases removed from V and 0 bases from J, the gap between germline ends came to 15 bases. Germline loops: CDR1 MNHNS, CDR2 SASEGT. The CDR3 protein is CASKERETMNTEAFF. The CDR3 region has the DNA TGTGCCAGCAAAGAGCGGGAGACCATGAACACTGAAGCTTTCTTT.

This chain connects TRBV9 to TRBJ2-7; D is undetermined. V was shortened by 0 bases and J by 0 bases, with 10 bases between the two germline ends. The CDR3 sequence is 15 residues long. Per the germline V gene, CDR1 is SGDLS and CDR2 is YYNGEE. The CDR3 reads CASSVEWGSSYEQYF. The CDR3 DNA reads as TGTGCCAGCAGCGTAGAGTGGGGAAGCTCCTACGAGCAGTACTTC.

The chain links TRBV11-2 to TRBJ2-7, with D possibly TRBD1 on 5 matching bases. The germline V gene encodes CDR1 SGHAT and CDR2 FQNNGV. The CDR3 contains 13 residues. Trimming took off 5 bases at V and 6 bases at J, with 14 bases between the two ends. The CDR3 sequence: CASSPGQGSEQYF. As DNA, the CDR3 is TGTGCCAGCAGCCCAGGTCAGGGTTCCGAGCAGTACTTC.

The V gene is TRBV5-1, the J gene TRBJ2-7, with a weak D call TRBD1 (5 bases). Per germline, CDR1 SGHRS and CDR2 YFSETQ. Trimming pared 3 bases from V and 4 bases from J, leaving 11 bases between. This CDR3 spans 13 amino acids. The CDR3 region is CASSSQGAYEQYF. CDR3 bases: TGCGCCAGCAGCTCGCAAGGGGCATACGAGCAGTACTTC.

This clone has a handful of counts. This chain joins TRBV6-6 and TRBJ1-1; weak D call: TRBD1 (5 bases). Germline V lookup: CDR1 MNHNY, CDR2 SVGAGI (reference sequence). V shed 7 bases and J shed 8 bases, with 8 bases lying between them. The length of the CDR3 is 10 residues. CDR3 coding DNA: TGTGCCAGCAAGCGGGGGGAAGCTTTCTTT. The encoded protein is CASKRGEAFF.